The 32 T cell receptor beta chains reported below all come from one sample, sequenced in a study of CD8+CD57+ T cells in acquired aplastic anemia. Profiling of TCR beta VDJ combinations and CDR3 sequences used genomic DNA as template. TCRdb analysed the reads with MiXCR anew, one entry per CDR3 protein. Of 200,000 or so distinct CDR3 sequences listed, 64% are singletons. Material for sequencing was sorted CD4+, CD8+, or CD8+CD57+ T cells (not recorded which) from PBMCs. The receptors stem from a human donor with severe aplastic anemia or a healthy control (not recorded which).

This clonotype was observed at least ten times. The gene calls are TRBV20-1 and TRBJ1-1; no reliable D call. Per the germline V gene, CDR1 is DFQATT and CDR2 is SNEGSKA (reference sequence). V was shortened by 0 bases and J by 4 bases, with 3 bases between the two germline ends. The CDR3 runs 11 residues. CDR3 DNA sequence: TGCAGTGCTAGAGACCTCACTGAAGCTTTCTTT. Protein: CSARDLTEAFF.

The V call is TRBV10-3, the J call TRBJ2-1, with TRBD1 identical over 12 bases. J was trimmed by 6 bases and V by 6 bases; bases with no gene match: 3. CDR1 and CDR2 (germline): ENHRY, SYGVKD. CDR3 size: 14 residues. CDR3 DNA: TGTGCCATCAGGGGGACAGGGGGCTCCAATGAGCAGTTCTTC. It translates to CAIRGTGGSNEQFF.

A few counts support this clonotype. The chain carries TRBV5-1 and TRBJ1-6; maybe TRBD1 (5 bases). The ends were cut back, 4 bases at V and 12 bases at J, with 14 bases in the middle. Germline V gene sequence: CDR1 SGHRS, CDR2 YFSETQ. The CDR3 spans 13 residues. Written as DNA, the CDR3 is TGCGCCAGCAGCAGGGACCATCCAGAACCCCTCCACTTT. Amino acids: CASSRDHPEPLHF. The complete variable domain, with remaining parts taken from reference TRBV5-1 and TRBJ1-6, reads KAGVTQTPRYLIKTRGQQVTLSCSPISGHRSVSWYQQTPGQGLQFLFEYFSETQRNKGNFPGRFSGRQFSNSRSEMNVSTLELGDSALYLCASSRDHPEPLHFGNGTRLTVT.

The V gene is TRBV5-1, the J gene TRBJ1-3; D gene unclear. V was cut by 4 bases and J by 0 bases, with 11 bases left in between. The CDR3 is 15 amino acids. Germline V gene data show CDR1 as SGHRS and CDR2 as YFSETQ. The CDR3 DNA reads as TGCGCCAGCAGCCTGGGCAGCAACTCTGGAAACACCATATATTTT. The encoded protein is CASSLGSNSGNTIYF.

This clonotype has more than one count but fewer than ten. V and J are TRBV24-1 and TRBJ2-2, with TRBD1 matching 7 bases. Germline V gene data show CDR1 as KGHDR and CDR2 as SFDVKD. V shed 11 bases and J 11 bases; nucleotides not matched to a gene: 4. The CDR3 totals 10 residues. The CDR3 DNA reads TGTGCCATCCGGACAGGAGAGCTGTTTTTT. Protein product: CAIRTGELFF.

The chain is built from TRBV20-1 and TRBJ1-6; D gene ambiguous. The CDR3 spans 13 residues. The V gene's germline CDR1 is DFQATT and CDR2 SNEGSKA (reference sequence). Trimming cost V 3 bases and J 5 bases, with 8 bases left between them. The CDR3 DNA follows: TGCAGTGCTAGTCGGGGAGATAATTCACCCCTCCACTTT. This encodes CSASRGDNSPLHF.

This clonotype was counted ten times or more. The chain is built from TRBV9 and TRBJ1-2; tentatively, D is TRBD1 (6 bases). Between the trimmed V and J ends, which lost 1 base and 0 bases, there was a span of 10 bases. Germline V CDR1 and CDR2: SGDLS, YYNGEE. The CDR3 length is 15 residues. The CDR3 loop reads CASSVMTGSNYGYTF. DNA for the CDR3: TGTGCCAGCAGCGTAATGACAGGATCTAACTATGGCTACACCTTC.

The chain joins TRBV7-2 to TRBJ2-3, with 7 bases lining up with TRBD1. CDR1 is SGHTA and CDR2 is FQGNSA in the germline V gene. This CDR3 is built from 14 residues. V was clipped by 3 bases and J by 4 bases; unmatched bases: 4. The CDR3 DNA follows: TGTGCCAGCAGCTTGGGACAGCGCGCAGATACGCAGTATTTT. Translated, it gives CASSLGQRADTQYF.

A note on this clonotype: Since a much larger clone is just one base distant, this may be a read error. This chain connects TRBV27 to TRBJ1-2; D gene ambiguous. V was clipped by 3 bases and J by 4 bases, with 9 bases between them. The CDR3 totals 13 residues. The V gene's germline CDR1 is MNHEY and CDR2 SMNVEV (reference sequence). DNA for the CDR3: TGTGCCAGCAGTTTCGGTAAGGCCTATGGCTACACCTTC. Amino acids: CASSFGKAYGYTF.

The chain combines TRBV25-1 with TRBJ2-7; D possibly corresponds to TRBD2 (7 bases). The CDR3 runs to 13 residues. V was trimmed by 8 bases and J by 1 base, leaving 12 bases between them. Germline V gene lookup returns CDR1 MGHDK and CDR2 SYGVNS. This CDR3 is CASEGGGSYEQYF. The CDR3 nucleotides read TGTGCCAGCGAGGGAGGGGGTTCCTACGAGCAGTACTTC.

The V call is TRBV7-8, the J call TRBJ2-1; possibly TRBD1 for D (5 bases). CDR3 length equals 14 residues. Trimming left V 1 base short and J 8 bases short, with 12 bases between. Per germline, CDR1 SGHVS and CDR2 FQNEAQ. CDR3 in DNA: TGTGCCAGCAGCTTAGATTCAGGGTACGATGAGCAGTTCTTC. Protein: CASSLDSGYDEQFF.

The table lists this clonotype with many counts. The V gene is TRBV5-5, the J gene TRBJ1-5, with 9 bases that match TRBD1. Trimming removed 4 bases from V and 3 bases from J; junction bases left unmatched: 5. CDR1 SGHKS and CDR2 YYEKEE come from the germline V gene (reference sequence). The CDR3 is 15 amino acids. The CDR3 nucleotides read TGTGCCAGCAGCCGGGACAGGGCTATCAATCAGCCCCAGCATTTT. It yields the protein CASSRDRAINQPQHF. Using reference TRBV5-5 and TRBJ1-5 for the parts outside the CDR3, the full variable domain is DAGVTQSPTHLIKTRGQQVTLRCSPISGHKSVSWYQQVLGQGPQFIFQYYEKEERGRGNFPDRFSARQFPNYSSELNVNALLLGDSALYLCASSRDRAINQPQHFGDGTRLSIL.

Comment on this clonotype: Possible read error: a much larger clone is one base away. The chain has TRBV6-1 and TRBJ1-1; weak D call: TRBD1 (5 bases). Trimming left V 11 bases short and J 10 bases short, with 17 bases between. Per germline, CDR1 MNHNS and CDR2 SASEGT. This CDR3 is 11 amino acids long. CDR3 loop: CAFQRGVGAFF. The CDR3 region has the DNA TGTGCCTTTCAGCGGGGGGTAGGAGCTTTCTTT.

This clonotype was observed at least ten times. The chain is built from TRBV13 and TRBJ2-1; the D gene could be TRBD1 or TRBD2 (5 bases each). This CDR3 has 15 amino acids. Germline lookup yields CDR1 PRHDT and CDR2 FYEKMQ (reference sequence). The V end lost 5 bases, the J end lost 8 bases, and 19 bases lay between the germline ends. The DNA of the CDR3 is TGTGCCAGCAGCCCGGGACCTCCCGGCTCGGATGAGCAGTTCTTC. Translating gives CASSPGPPGSDEQFF.

On this clonotype: Sequence at one end of the junction differs from germline and may be a read error. V is TRBV19 and J is TRBJ2-1; possible D gene TRBD2, 6 bases. Per germline, CDR1 LNHDA and CDR2 SQIVND (reference sequence). CDR3 length: 15 amino acids. The CDR3 nucleotides are TGTGCCAGTAGTATAGGCGGGGACCACACCGGGGAGCTGTTCTTC. This encodes CASSIGGDHTGELFF.

In its sample, this clonotype was seen many times. This chain links TRBV11-2 with TRBJ1-1; a weak D match, TRBD1 (5 bases). CDR1 SGHAT and CDR2 FQNNGV come from the germline V gene. The CDR3 length is 16 residues. The V gene lost 0 bases and the J gene lost 0 bases, with 11 bases spanning the gap. CDR3 coding DNA: TGTGCCAGCAGCTTAGATAACCCAGGGCTGAACACTGAAGCTTTCTTT. Its translation: CASSLDNPGLNTEAFF.

The chain joins TRBV27 to TRBJ2-3; possibly TRBD1 or TRBD2 for D (5 bases each). The CDR3 has 15 amino acids. The germline V gene has CDR1 MNHEY and CDR2 SMNVEV (reference sequence). With 6 bases removed from V and 6 bases from J, the gap between germline ends came to 19 bases. CDR3 nucleotides: TGTGCCAGCAGACGATGGGACGGCCCTCGGGATACGCAGTATTTT. This gives the protein CASRRWDGPRDTQYF.

The genes are TRBV2 and TRBJ1-6, with 8 bases identical to TRBD1. Trimming cost V 6 bases and J 4 bases; bases outside gene matches: 5. Germline V CDR1 and CDR2: SNHLY, FYNNEI. The CDR3 spans 15 residues. The CDR3 loop is CASRTGVAYNSPLHF. CDR3 sequence (DNA): TGTGCCAGCAGGACAGGGGTTGCTTATAATTCACCCCTCCACTTT.

This chain uses TRBV27 with TRBJ2-7; D gene ambiguous. Deletions cut 0 bases from V and 1 base from J, with 7 bases between. The CDR3 spans 14 residues. Germline V gives CDR1 MNHEY, CDR2 SMNVEV (reference sequence). CDR3 coding DNA: TGTGCCAGCAGTTTATCGCCGCGGTCCTACGAGCAGTACTTC. Translation: CASSLSPRSYEQYF.

The rearrangement uses TRBV10-3 and TRBJ2-5, with D possibly TRBD2 on 7 matching bases. V shed 0 bases and J shed 7 bases, with 18 bases lying between them. This CDR3 is 16 amino acids long. Germline CDR1 and CDR2: ENHRY and SYGVKD. CDR3 in amino acids: CAISESRSGGIATQYF. CDR3 nucleotide sequence: TGTGCCATCAGTGAGTCGAGGTCGGGGGGCATCGCGACCCAGTACTTC.

Turning to this clonotype: At one of its ends the junction is not consistent with the germline gene, which may arise from a read error. This chain joins TRBV7-9 and TRBJ2-7; a possible D gene is TRBD1 (6 bases). CDR3 length: 14 amino acids. Germline CDR1 SEHNR, CDR2 FQNEAQ (reference sequence). CDR3 bases: TGCGCCAGCAGCTTGACAGGCGAACCTTACGAGCAGTACTTC. Translated, it gives CASSLTGEPYEQYF.

The chain uses TRBV7-2 and TRBJ1-5, with D uncertain. The CDR3 loop spans 15 amino acids. In germline, CDR1 is SGHTA, CDR2 FQGNSA. Trimming stripped 1 base from V and 0 bases from J, with 7 bases between. The CDR3 coding sequence is TGTGCCAGCAGCTTAGAAGGGCTTAGCAATCAGCCCCAGCATTTT. The encoded protein is CASSLEGLSNQPQHF.

The chain uses TRBV5-1 and TRBJ2-7; 9 bases are shared with TRBD2. J lost 5 bases, V lost 3 bases, and 9 bases had no gene match. This CDR3 comprises 15 residues. From germline, CDR1 is SGHRS and CDR2 YFSETQ. As DNA, the CDR3 is TGCGCCAGCAGCTCTGGGGCGGGGGGGCAGAACGAGCAGTACTTC. This translates into CASSSGAGGQNEQYF.

A single count supports this clonotype. The J gene is TRBJ1-4, the V gene TRBV24-1; the match to TRBD1 covers 10 bases. The CDR3 is 13 residues long. Germline CDR1 reads KGHDR; CDR2 reads SFDVKD. The V gene end was trimmed by 3 bases and the J gene end by 11 bases; junction bases not matched to a gene: 2. In DNA, the CDR3 is TGTGCCACCAGTGATGGACAGGGGGGGAAACTGTTTTTT. Translation gives CATSDGQGGKLFF.

J is TRBJ1-4 and V is TRBV15, with a tentative D call TRBD1 (6 bases). Between the trimmed V and J ends, which lost 5 bases and 4 bases, there was a span of 11 bases. The CDR3 runs to 14 residues. Looked up from germline, CDR1 is LNHNV and CDR2 is YYDKDF (reference sequence). In nucleotides, the CDR3 is TGTGCCACCAGCCCCCGACAGGATAATGAAAAACTGTTTTTT. This encodes CATSPRQDNEKLFF.

The V call is TRBV7-2, the J call TRBJ2-5; 7 bases fit TRBD1. This CDR3 has 15 residues. In germline, CDR1 is SGHTA, CDR2 FQGNSA. Trimming removed 5 bases from V and 0 bases from J; junction bases left unmatched: 6. The CDR3 DNA reads as TGTGCCAGCAGCAACCACGGGACAGACCAAGAGACCCAGTACTTC. It is translated as CASSNHGTDQETQYF. Full variable domain (remainder filled in from reference TRBV7-2 and TRBJ2-5): GAGVSQSPSNKVTEKGKDVELRCDPISGHTALYWYRQSLGQGLEFLIYFQGNSAPDKSGLPSDRFSAERTGGSVSTLTIQRTQQEDSAVYLCASSNHGTDQETQYFGPGTRLLVL.

This clonotype was seen more than once but under ten times. This chain links TRBV19 with TRBJ1-1; D is perhaps TRBD1 (5 bases). The germline gives CDR1 LNHDA, CDR2 SQIVND (reference sequence). The CDR3 extends over 13 amino acids. Deletions cut 2 bases from V and 6 bases from J, with 10 bases between. This CDR3 reads CASSITGEPEAFF. The CDR3 DNA reads TGTGCCAGTAGTATAACAGGCGAACCTGAAGCTTTCTTT.

Here the CDR3 reads CASSARTGGTQYF. In nucleotides, the CDR3 is TGTGCCAGCAGCGCCCGGACAGGGGGGACCCAGTACTTC. The rearrangement links TRBV7-9 to TRBJ2-5; 10 nucleotides align to TRBD1. V shed 5 bases and J 7 bases; nucleotides not matched to a gene: 4. This CDR3 comprises 13 residues. In germline, CDR1 is SEHNR, CDR2 FQNEAQ (reference sequence).

This chain uses TRBV9 with TRBJ2-3; D is possibly TRBD2 (6 bases). Trimming pared 0 bases from V and 3 bases from J, leaving 14 bases between. This CDR3 comprises 16 residues. Germline assignment: CDR1 SGDLS and CDR2 YYNGEE. CDR3 coding DNA: TGTGCCAGCAGCGTAGTAAGGGGAGGCCGAACAGATACGCAGTATTTT. Translated: CASSVVRGGRTDTQYF.

The chain couples TRBV24-1 to TRBJ2-3; possible D gene TRBD1, 6 bases. Trimming pared 5 bases from V and 2 bases from J, leaving 10 bases between. The germline V gene encodes CDR1 KGHDR and CDR2 SFDVKD. This CDR3 is built from 14 residues. CDR3 coding DNA: TGTGCCACCAGTGCCCGGACAGACACAGATACGCAGTATTTT. Translating gives CATSARTDTDTQYF.

The sample holds many counts of this clonotype. This rearrangement joins TRBV15 to TRBJ2-5; D remains ambiguous. Per germline, CDR1 LNHNV and CDR2 YYDKDF (reference sequence). Trimming cost V 4 bases and J 4 bases, with 13 bases left between them. The CDR3 extends over 14 amino acids. CDR3 nucleotides: TGTGCCACCAGCATACCTAATTGGGGAGAGACCCAGTACTTC. This sequence encodes CATSIPNWGETQYF.

This chain connects TRBV10-3 to TRBJ2-7, with unresolved D. The germline V and J ends were trimmed by 4 bases and 2 bases, with 12 bases remaining between them. CDR1 is ENHRY and CDR2 is SYGVKD in the germline V gene. The CDR3 spans 14 residues. The CDR3 is CAISGQSLTYEQYF. The CDR3 DNA reads as TGTGCCATCAGTGGCCAGAGCTTAACCTACGAGCAGTACTTC.